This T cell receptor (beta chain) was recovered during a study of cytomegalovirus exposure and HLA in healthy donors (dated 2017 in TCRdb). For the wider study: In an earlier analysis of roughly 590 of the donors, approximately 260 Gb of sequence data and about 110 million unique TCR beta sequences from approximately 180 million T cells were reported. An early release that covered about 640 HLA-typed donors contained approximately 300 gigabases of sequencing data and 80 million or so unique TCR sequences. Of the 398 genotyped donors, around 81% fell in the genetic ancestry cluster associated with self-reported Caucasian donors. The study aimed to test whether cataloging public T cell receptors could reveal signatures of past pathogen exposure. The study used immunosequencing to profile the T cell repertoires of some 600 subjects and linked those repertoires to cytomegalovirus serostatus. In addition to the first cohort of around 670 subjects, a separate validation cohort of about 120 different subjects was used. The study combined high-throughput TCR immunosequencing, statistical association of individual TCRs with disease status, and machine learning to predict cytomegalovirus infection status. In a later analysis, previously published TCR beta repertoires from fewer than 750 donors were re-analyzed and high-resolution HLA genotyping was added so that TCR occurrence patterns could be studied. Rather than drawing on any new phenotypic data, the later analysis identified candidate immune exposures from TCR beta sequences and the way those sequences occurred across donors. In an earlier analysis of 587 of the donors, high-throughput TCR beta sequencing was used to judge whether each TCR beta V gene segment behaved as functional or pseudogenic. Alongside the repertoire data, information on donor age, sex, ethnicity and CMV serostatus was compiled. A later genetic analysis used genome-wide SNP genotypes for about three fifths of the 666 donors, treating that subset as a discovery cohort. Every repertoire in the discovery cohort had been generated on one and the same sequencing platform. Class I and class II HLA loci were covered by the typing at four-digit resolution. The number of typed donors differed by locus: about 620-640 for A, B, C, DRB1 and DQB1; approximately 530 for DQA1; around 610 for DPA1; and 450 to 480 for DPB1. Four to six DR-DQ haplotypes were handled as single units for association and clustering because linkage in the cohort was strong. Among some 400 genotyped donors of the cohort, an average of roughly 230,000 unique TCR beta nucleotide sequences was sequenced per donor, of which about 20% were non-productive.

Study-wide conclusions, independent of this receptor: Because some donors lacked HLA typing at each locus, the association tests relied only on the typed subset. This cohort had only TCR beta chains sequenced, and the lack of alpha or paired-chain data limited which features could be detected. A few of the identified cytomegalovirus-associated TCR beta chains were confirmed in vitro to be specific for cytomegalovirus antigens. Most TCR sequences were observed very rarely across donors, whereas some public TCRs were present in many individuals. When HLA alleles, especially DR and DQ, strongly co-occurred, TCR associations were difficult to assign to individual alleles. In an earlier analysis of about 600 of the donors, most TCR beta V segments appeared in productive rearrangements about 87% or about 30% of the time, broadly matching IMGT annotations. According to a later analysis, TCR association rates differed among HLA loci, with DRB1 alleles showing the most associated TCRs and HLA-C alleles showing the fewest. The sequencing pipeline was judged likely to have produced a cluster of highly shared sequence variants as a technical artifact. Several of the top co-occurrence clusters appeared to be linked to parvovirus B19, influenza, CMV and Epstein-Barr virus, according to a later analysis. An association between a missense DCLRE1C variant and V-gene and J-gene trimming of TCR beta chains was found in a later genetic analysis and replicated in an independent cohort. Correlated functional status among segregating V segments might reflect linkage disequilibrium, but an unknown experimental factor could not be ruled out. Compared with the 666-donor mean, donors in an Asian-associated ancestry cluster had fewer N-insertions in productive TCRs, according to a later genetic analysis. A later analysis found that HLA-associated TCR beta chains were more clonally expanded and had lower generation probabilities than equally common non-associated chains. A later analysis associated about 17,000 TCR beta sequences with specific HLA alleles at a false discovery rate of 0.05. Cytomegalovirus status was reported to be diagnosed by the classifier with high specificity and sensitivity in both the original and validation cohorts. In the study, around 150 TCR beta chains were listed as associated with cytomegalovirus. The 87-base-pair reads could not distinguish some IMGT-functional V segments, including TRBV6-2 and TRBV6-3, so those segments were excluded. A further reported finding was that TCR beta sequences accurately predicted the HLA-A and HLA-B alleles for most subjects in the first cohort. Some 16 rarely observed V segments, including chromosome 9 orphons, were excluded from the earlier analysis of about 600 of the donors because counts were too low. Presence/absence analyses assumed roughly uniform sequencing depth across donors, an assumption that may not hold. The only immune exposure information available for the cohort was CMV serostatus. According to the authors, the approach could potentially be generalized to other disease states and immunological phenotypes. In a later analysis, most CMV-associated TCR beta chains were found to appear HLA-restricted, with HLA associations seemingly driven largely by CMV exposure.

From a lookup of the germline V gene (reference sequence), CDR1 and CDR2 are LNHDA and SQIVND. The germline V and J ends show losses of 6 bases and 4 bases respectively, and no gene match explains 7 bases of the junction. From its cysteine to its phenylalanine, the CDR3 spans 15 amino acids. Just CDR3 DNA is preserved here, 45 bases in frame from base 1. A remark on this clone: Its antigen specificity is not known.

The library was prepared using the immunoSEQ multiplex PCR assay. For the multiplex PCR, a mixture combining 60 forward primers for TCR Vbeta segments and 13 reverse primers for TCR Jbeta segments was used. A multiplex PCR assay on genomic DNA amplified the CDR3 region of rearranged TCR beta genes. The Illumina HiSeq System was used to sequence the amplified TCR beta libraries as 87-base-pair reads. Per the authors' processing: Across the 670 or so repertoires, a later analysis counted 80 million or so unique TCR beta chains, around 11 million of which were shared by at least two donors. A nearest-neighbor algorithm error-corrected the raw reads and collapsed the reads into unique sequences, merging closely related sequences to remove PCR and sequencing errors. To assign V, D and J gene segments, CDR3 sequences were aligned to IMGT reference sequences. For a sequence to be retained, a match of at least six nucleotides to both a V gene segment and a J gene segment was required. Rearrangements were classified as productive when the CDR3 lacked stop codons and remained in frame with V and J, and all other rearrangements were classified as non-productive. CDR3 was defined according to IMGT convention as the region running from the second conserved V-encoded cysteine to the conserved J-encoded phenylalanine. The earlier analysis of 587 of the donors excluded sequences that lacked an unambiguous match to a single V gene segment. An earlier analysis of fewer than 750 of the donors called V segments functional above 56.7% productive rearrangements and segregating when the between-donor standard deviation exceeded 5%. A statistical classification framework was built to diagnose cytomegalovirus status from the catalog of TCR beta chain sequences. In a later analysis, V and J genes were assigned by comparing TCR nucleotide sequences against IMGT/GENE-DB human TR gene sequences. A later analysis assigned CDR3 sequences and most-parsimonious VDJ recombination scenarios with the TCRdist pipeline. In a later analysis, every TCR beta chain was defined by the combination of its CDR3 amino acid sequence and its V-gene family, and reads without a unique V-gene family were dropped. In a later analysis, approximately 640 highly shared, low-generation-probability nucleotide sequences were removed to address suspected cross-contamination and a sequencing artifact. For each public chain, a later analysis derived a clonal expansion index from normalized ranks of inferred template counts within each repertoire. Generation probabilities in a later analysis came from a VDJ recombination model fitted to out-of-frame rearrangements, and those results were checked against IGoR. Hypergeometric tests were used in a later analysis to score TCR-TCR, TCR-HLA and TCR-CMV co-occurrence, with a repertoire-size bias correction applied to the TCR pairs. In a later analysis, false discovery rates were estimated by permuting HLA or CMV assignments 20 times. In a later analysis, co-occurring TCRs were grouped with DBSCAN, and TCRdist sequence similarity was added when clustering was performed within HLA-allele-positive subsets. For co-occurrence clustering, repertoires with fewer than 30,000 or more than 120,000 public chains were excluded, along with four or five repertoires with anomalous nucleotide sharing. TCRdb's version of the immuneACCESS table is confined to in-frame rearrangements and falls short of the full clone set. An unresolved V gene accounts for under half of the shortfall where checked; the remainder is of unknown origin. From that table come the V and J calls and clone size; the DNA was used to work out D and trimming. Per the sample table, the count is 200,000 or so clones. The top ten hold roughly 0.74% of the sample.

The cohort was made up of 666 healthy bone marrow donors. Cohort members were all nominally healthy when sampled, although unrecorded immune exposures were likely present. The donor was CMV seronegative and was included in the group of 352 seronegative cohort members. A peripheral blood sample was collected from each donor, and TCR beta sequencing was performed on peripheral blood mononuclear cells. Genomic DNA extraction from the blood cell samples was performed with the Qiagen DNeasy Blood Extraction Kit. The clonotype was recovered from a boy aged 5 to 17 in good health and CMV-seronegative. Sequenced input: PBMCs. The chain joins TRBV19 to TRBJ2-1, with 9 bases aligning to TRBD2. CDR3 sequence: CASRGSGGSYNEQFF. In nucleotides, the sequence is TGTGCCAGTAGGGGAAGCGGGGGGAGTTACAATGAGCAGTTCTTC. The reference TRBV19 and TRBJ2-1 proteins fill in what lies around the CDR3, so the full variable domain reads DGGITQSPKYLFRKEGQNVTLSCEQNLNHDAMYWYRQDPGQGLRLIYYSQIVNDFQKGDIAEGYSVSREKKESFPLTVTSAQKNPTAFYLCASRGSGGSYNEQFFGPGTRLTVL.